These 10 T cell receptor beta chains share one sample of origin, sequenced in a study of cytomegalovirus exposure and HLA in healthy donors. PCR was performed using 60 Vbeta and 13 Jbeta primers. TCRdb keeps only in-frame clones here, not all; method: immunoSEQ multiplex PCR. Among some 100,000 clones, 65% to 90% were seen once, and the ten largest hold more than 1%. Specimen: PBMCs. Receptors originate from a woman under 30 in good health and CMV-seronegative.

The rearrangement links TRBV9 to TRBJ1-1; TRBD1 might be the D (5 bases). Germline V gene sequence: CDR1 SGDLS, CDR2 YYNGEE. This CDR3 comprises 12 residues. V gave up 3 bases and J gave up 11 bases, with 14 bases separating them. Here the CDR3 reads CASSAQGSGAFF. The CDR3 nucleotides read TGTGCCAGCAGCGCTCAGGGATCTGGGGCTTTCTTT.

V is TRBV11-1 and J is TRBJ2-5; 8 nucleotides line up with TRBD2. The V gene end was trimmed by 2 bases and the J gene end by 2 bases; junction bases not matched to a gene: 4. Germline V gives CDR1 SGHAT, CDR2 FQDESV (reference sequence). CDR3 length: 15 residues. The DNA for the CDR3 is TGTGCCAGCAGCTTAACCGGGAGGGGACAAGAGACCCAGTACTTC. It encodes CASSLTGRGQETQYF.

With respect to this clone: At one end, the junction sequence differs from germline, possibly due to a read error. The V call is TRBV7-9, the J call TRBJ2-3; 11 bases are shared with TRBD1. The CDR3 extends over 16 amino acids. Looked up from germline, CDR1 is SEHNR and CDR2 is FQNEAQ (reference sequence). The DNA for the CDR3 is TGTTCCAGCAGCTTAGGAATGGGACAGGGGGCAGATACGCAGTATTTT. Translation gives CSSSLGMGQGADTQYF.

The rearrangement uses TRBV30 and TRBJ2-7, with D maybe TRBD1 (5 bases). Trimming cost V 4 bases and J 5 bases, with 15 bases left between them. There are 13 residues in the CDR3. CDR1 and CDR2 from the germline V gene are GTSNPN and SVGIG (reference sequence). The CDR3 sequence: CAWKSQGADEQYF. In DNA, the CDR3 is TGTGCCTGGAAATCCCAGGGTGCGGACGAGCAGTACTTC.

This sequence joins TRBV27 and TRBJ2-3; 9 bases align to TRBD2. The CDR3 totals 16 residues. CDR1 is MNHEY, CDR2 SMNVEV, per germline (reference sequence). Trimming took 6 bases from V and 3 from J; bases not matched to a gene: 10. CDR3 DNA sequence: TGTGCCAGCAGGGCCGGACTAGCGTGGTTAACAGATACGCAGTATTTT. It yields the protein CASRAGLAWLTDTQYF.

This clone was seen just once. The gene calls are TRBV5-4 and TRBJ2-3; 8 nucleotides match TRBD2. CDR1 and CDR2 from the germline V gene are SGHNT and YYREEE (reference sequence). The CDR3 totals 14 residues. Trimming cost V 1 base and J 6 bases; bases outside gene matches: 4. CDR3 in amino acids: CASSLSGGVDTQYF. The CDR3 DNA is TGTGCCAGCAGCTTGAGCGGGGGCGTCGATACGCAGTATTTT.

The chain carries TRBV19 and TRBJ1-5; D may be TRBD1 (6 bases). V lost 6 bases to trimming and J lost 0 bases, with 18 bases between them. The V gene's germline CDR1 is LNHDA and CDR2 SQIVND (reference sequence). The CDR3 length is 17 residues. CDR3 region: CASRITGTYYSNQPQHF. CDR3 bases: TGTGCCAGTAGGATTACCGGGACATACTATAGCAATCAGCCCCAGCATTTT. Full variable domain (outside the CDR3, taken from reference TRBV19 and TRBJ1-5): DGGITQSPKYLFRKEGQNVTLSCEQNLNHDAMYWYRQDPGQGLRLIYYSQIVNDFQKGDIAEGYSVSREKKESFPLTVTSAQKNPTAFYLCASRITGTYYSNQPQHFGDGTRLSIL.

V usage is TRBV9 and J usage is TRBJ2-3; 10 bases are shared with TRBD1. Trimming took 1 base from V and 7 from J; bases not matched to a gene: 9. Germline assignment: CDR1 SGDLS and CDR2 YYNGEE. The CDR3 extends over 16 amino acids. DNA of the CDR3: TGTGCCAGCAGCGTACGTGGGACAGGGGACAAAAATACGCAGTATTTT. It yields the protein CASSVRGTGDKNTQYF.

The V and J genes are TRBV4-3 and TRBJ2-7; D is possibly TRBD1 (5 bases). CDR3 length: 16 residues. CDR1 LGHNA and CDR2 YSLEER come from the germline V gene. With 1 base removed from V and 1 base from J, the gap between germline ends came to 14 bases. CDR3 sequence (DNA): TGCGCCAGCAGCCAAGGATTCGTCGCAGGGTCCTACGAGCAGTACTTC. Protein product: CASSQGFVAGSYEQYF.

This chain joins TRBV27 and TRBJ1-2; perhaps TRBD1 as D (6 bases). With 1 base removed from V and 0 bases from J, the gap between germline ends came to 15 bases. CDR1 and CDR2 (germline): MNHEY, SMNVEV (reference sequence). The CDR3 covers 17 residues. The CDR3 loop is CASSLLGQTGTNYGYTF. In DNA form, the CDR3 reads TGTGCCAGCAGTTTATTGGGCCAGACAGGAACTAACTATGGCTACACCTTC.